A selection of T cell receptor beta chains follows, all from one sample in a study of shared clonotypes between healthy human individuals. Libraries were prepared by immunoSEQ multiplex PCR; TCRdb keeps only in-frame clonotypes and omits some of them. The top ten clones hold about 0.11% of a sample with 600,000 or so clones, about 95% of them seen once. Sequencing used naive CD8+ T cells sorted from blood. These receptors were collected from a woman aged 25 to 39 in good health. Each CDR3 is given with its conserved first and last residue. A D gene is named only where the DNA matches it firmly. Size values are once, few and many counts, or a class for expanded clones, and some rows have none.

size: NA; D: TRBD1; J: TRBJ2-2; V: TRBV28; DNA: TGTGCCAGCAGAGATCGACAGGGGGCGAATCCCGGGGAGCTGTTTTTT; CDR3: CASRDRQGANPGELFF
size: NA; D: NA; J: TRBJ2-1; V: TRBV25-1; DNA: TGTGCCAGCAGTGAAGTTGGTGAGCAGTTCTTC; CDR3: CASSEVGEQFF
size: NA; D: NA; J: TRBJ2-7; V: TRBV5-6; DNA: TGTGCCAGCAGCTTGTTGGCAGGAGCTTCCTACGAGCAGTACTTC; CDR3: CASSLLAGASYEQYF
size: NA; D: NA; J: TRBJ2-1; V: TRBV13; DNA: TGTGCCAGCAGCTTAAGCGTATTATACAATGAGCAGTTCTTC; CDR3: CASSLSVLYNEQFF
size: NA; D: NA; J: TRBJ2-7; V: TRBV5-1; DNA: TGCGCCAGCAGCTTGGTAGAGCAACCGACCGAGCAGTACTTC; CDR3: CASSLVEQPTEQYF
size: NA; D: NA; J: TRBJ2-7; V: TRBV28; DNA: TGTGCCAGCAGTTTCGGCGGGAACGAGCAGTACTTC; CDR3: CASSFGGNEQYF
size: NA; D: NA; J: TRBJ1-4; V: TRBV4-1; DNA: TGCGCCAGCAGCCAAAGACAGGTTACTAATGAAAAACTGTTTTTT; CDR3: CASSQRQVTNEKLFF
size: once; D: NA; J: TRBJ2-7; V: TRBV2; DNA: TGTGCCAGCGGTACTTACGAGCAGTACTTC; CDR3: CASGTYEQYF
size: NA; D: NA; J: TRBJ1-2; V: TRBV19; DNA: TGTGCCAGTAGACACCGGGGGAACAACTATGGCTACACCTTC; CDR3: CASRHRGNNYGYTF
size: NA; D: TRBD2; J: TRBJ2-7; V: TRBV28; DNA: TGTGCCAGCAGTACTAGCGGGATGTACTACGAGCAGTACTTC; CDR3: CASSTSGMYYEQYF
size: NA; D: NA; J: TRBJ1-1; V: TRBV11-3; DNA: TGTGCCAGCAGCCCACAGGATTCGACTGAAGCTTTCTTT; CDR3: CASSPQDSTEAFF
size: NA; D: TRBD1; J: TRBJ2-7; V: TRBV6-1; DNA: TGTGCCAGCAGGGGGACAGCAACCTACGAGCAGTACTTC; CDR3: CASRGTATYEQYF
size: NA; D: NA; J: TRBJ2-3; V: TRBV9; DNA: TGTGCCAGCAGCGTAGGTGCAGATACGCAGTATTTT; CDR3: CASSVGADTQYF
size: NA; D: NA; J: TRBJ1-1; V: TRBV19; DNA: TGTGCCAGTAGTATTTCCCCTGTAGGCCTGATGAACACTGAAGCTTTCTTT; CDR3: CASSISPVGLMNTEAFF
size: NA; D: NA; J: TRBJ2-3; V: TRBV6-5; DNA: TGTGCCAGCAGACCGGGATCTTACACAGATACGCAGTATTTT; CDR3: CASRPGSYTDTQYF
size: NA; D: NA; J: TRBJ2-7; V: TRBV5-5; DNA: TGTGCCAGCAGCCACCAAGGGGAGGGGACAGTCTCCTCCTACGAGCAGTACTTC; CDR3: CASSHQGEGTVSSYEQYF